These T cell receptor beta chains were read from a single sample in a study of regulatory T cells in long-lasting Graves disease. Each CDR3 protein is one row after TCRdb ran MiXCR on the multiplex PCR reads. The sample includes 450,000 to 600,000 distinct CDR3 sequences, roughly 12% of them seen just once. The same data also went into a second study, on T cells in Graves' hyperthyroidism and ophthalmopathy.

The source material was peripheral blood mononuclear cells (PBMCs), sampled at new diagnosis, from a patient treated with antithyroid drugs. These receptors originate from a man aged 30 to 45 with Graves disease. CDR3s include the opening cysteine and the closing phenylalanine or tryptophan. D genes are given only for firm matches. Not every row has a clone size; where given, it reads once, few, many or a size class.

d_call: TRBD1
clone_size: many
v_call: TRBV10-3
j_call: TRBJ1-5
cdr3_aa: CAISERDRGRLGQPQHF
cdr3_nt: TGTGCCATCAGTGAGCGGGACAGGGGGCGCTTAGGTCAGCCCCAGCATTTT

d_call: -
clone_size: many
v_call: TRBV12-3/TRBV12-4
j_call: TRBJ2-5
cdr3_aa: CASSLGSPRETQYF
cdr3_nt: TGTGCCAGCAGTCTTGGGAGCCCTCGGGAGACCCAGTACTTC

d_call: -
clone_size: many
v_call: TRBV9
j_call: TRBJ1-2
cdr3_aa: CASSRGGEVYGYTF
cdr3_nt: TGTGCCAGCAGCCGTGGAGGGGAAGTTTATGGCTACACCTTC

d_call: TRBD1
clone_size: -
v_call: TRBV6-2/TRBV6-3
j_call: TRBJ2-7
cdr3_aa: CASSERGGRGLYEQYF
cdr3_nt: TGCGCCAGCAGTGAGAGAGGCGGCAGGGGGCTCTACGAGCAGTACTTC

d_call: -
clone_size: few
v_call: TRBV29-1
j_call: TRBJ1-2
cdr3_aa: CSVDLGGSGYGYTF
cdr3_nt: TGCAGCGTTGACCTCGGGGGGTCGGGCTATGGCTACACCTTC

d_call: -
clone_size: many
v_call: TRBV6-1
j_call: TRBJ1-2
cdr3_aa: CAASSVGVYGYTF
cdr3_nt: TGTGCCGCGTCGTCTGTTGGAGTCTATGGCTACACCTTC

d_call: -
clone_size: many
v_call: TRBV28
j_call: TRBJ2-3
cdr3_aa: CASSPGGQQRDTQYF
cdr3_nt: TGTGCCAGCAGTCCCGGGGGACAGCAAAGAGATACGCAGTATTTT

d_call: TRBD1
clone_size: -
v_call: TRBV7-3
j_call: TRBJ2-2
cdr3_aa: CASSPPDRAGELFF
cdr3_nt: TGTGCCAGCAGCCCCCCCGACAGGGCCGGGGAGCTGTTTTTT

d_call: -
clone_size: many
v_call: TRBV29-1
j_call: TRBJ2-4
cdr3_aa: CSVGPTGAKNIQYF
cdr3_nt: TGCAGCGTGGGACCCACTGGAGCCAAAAACATTCAGTACTTC

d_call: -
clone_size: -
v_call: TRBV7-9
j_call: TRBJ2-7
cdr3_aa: CASSLGVRSGHNYEQYF
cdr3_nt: TGTGCCAGCAGCTTGGGGGTAAGGTCGGGACACAACTACGAGCAGTACTTC